Sequencing of this T cell receptor (beta chain) was carried out in a study of neurological immune-mediated disorders. This clonotype showed up many times. No antigen is known for it. The germline CDR1 and CDR2 sequences are SGDLS and YYNGEE. The CDR3 has 17 amino acids. J gave up 2 bases and V 0 bases, and 9 bases lay outside the gene matches. Synthesis of cDNA used 5'RACE (with 10-nucleotide random UMIs). In each sequencing run, over 180 million TCR-beta sequences were generated from 15-18 subjects. MiXCR, run by TCRdb on the 5' RACE reads, gives a single entry per CDR3 protein. The sample contains 25,000 to 30,000 distinct CDR3 sequences, approximately 6.6% of which appear only once. Broader study findings: The expanded clones of different subjects shared no CDR3 amino acid sequences (suggesting private repertoires in all groups).

Healthy control samples came from blood bank volunteers in Maryland, USA. The rearrangement uses TRBV9 and TRBJ2-7; 9 bases line up with TRBD2. Input material: PBMCs. This receptor was obtained from a woman aged 45-65 years in good health. Here the CDR3 DNA reads TGTGCCAGCAGCGTAGACCCATCTAGCGGGATTGCCTACGAGCAGTACTTC. Amino acid sequence: CASSVDPSSGIAYEQYF.